This passage covers 9 T cell receptor beta chains from one sample sequenced in a study of shared T cell receptors in the human thymus. Generated by immunoSEQ multiplex PCR, the TCRdb table keeps only in-frame clones and is missing some. The table records approximately 400,000 clones, roughly 94% of them present only once. The sample taken for sequencing was thymocytes. All receptors come from a human donor.

The rearrangement uses TRBV6-1 and TRBJ1-2; 7 positions match TRBD1. CDR1 and CDR2 (germline): MNHNS, SASEGT. V lost 0 bases and J lost 3; bases outside the gene matches: 13. CDR3 length equals 18 residues. The CDR3: CASSEAPGGKSRDYGYTF. CDR3 DNA sequence: TGTGCCAGCAGTGAAGCGCCAGGGGGTAAGAGCCGCGACTATGGCTACACCTTC.

V is TRBV27 and J is TRBJ2-3; 8 bases match TRBD2. Germline-derived CDR1 and CDR2 are MNHEY and SMNVEV (reference sequence). The V gene end was trimmed by 3 bases and the J gene end by 4 bases; junction bases not matched to a gene: 6. The CDR3 sequence is 15 residues long. CDR3 amino acids: CASSFPSGSPDTQYF. The CDR3 DNA reads as TGTGCCAGCAGTTTCCCCAGCGGGAGCCCAGATACGCAGTATTTT.

The V gene is TRBV7-2, the J gene TRBJ1-2; D remains ambiguous. V was pared by 11 bases and J by 0 bases, with 19 bases between. Germline V gives CDR1 SGHTA, CDR2 FQGNSA. The CDR3 has 15 amino acids. The CDR3: CAPEWVLGANYGYTF. CDR3 nucleotides: TGTGCCCCGGAGTGGGTTTTGGGAGCTAACTATGGCTACACCTTC.

The CDR3, as DNA: TGTGCCAGCAGTTTAGTAGATAGCGAGCAGTACTTC. This translates into CASSLVDSEQYF. The chain links TRBV28 to TRBJ2-7; no definite D call. This CDR3 comprises 12 residues. Germline loops: CDR1 MDHEN, CDR2 SYDVKM. V gave up 2 bases and J gave up 6 bases, with 8 bases separating them. The complete variable domain, with remaining parts taken from reference TRBV28 and TRBJ2-7, reads DVKVTQSSRYLVKRTGEKVFLECVQDMDHENMFWYRQDPGLGLRLIYFSYDVKMKEKGDIPEGYSVSREKKERFSLILESASTNQTSMYLCASSLVDSEQYFGPGTRLTVT.

The rearrangement links TRBV7-9 to TRBJ2-3; weak D call: TRBD2 (5 bases). The germline gives CDR1 SEHNR, CDR2 FQNEAQ (reference sequence). The V end was cut by 2 bases, the J end by 2 bases, with 11 bases between. The CDR3 has 15 amino acids. The CDR3 sequence is CASSLKERITDTQYF. The CDR3 DNA reads TGTGCCAGCAGCTTAAAGGAGCGGATCACAGATACGCAGTATTTT. Full variable domain (missing parts from reference TRBV7-9 and TRBJ2-3): DTGVSQNPRHKITKRGQNVTFRCDPISEHNRLYWYRQTLGQGPEFLTYFQNEAQLEKSRLLSDRFSAERPKGSFSTLEIQRTEQGDSAMYLCASSLKERITDTQYFGPGTRLTVL.

The chain combines TRBV7-9 with TRBJ2-3, with D hard to call. Trimming stripped 5 bases from V and 1 base from J, with 22 bases between. CDR1 is SEHNR and CDR2 is FQNEAQ in the germline V gene (reference sequence). This CDR3 has 18 amino acids. CDR3: CASSKPTDNLEGTDTQYF. As DNA, the CDR3 is TGTGCCAGCAGCAAACCTACTGACAACTTAGAGGGCACAGATACGCAGTATTTT. Full variable domain (remainder filled in from reference TRBV7-9 and TRBJ2-3): DTGVSQNPRHKITKRGQNVTFRCDPISEHNRLYWYRQTLGQGPEFLTYFQNEAQLEKSRLLSDRFSAERPKGSFSTLEIQRTEQGDSAMYLCASSKPTDNLEGTDTQYFGPGTRLTVL.

This sequence joins TRBV6-4 and TRBJ1-3; D not resolved. Germline CDR1 MRHNA, CDR2 SNTAGT. This CDR3 region has 14 residues. V was pared by 6 bases and J by 0 bases, with 9 bases between. The CDR3: CASRPGSSGNTIYF. The CDR3 bases are TGTGCCAGCAGGCCCGGGAGCTCTGGAAACACCATATATTTT.

The V call is TRBV5-1, the J call TRBJ2-7; D perhaps matches TRBD2 (6 bases). Germline CDR1 is SGHRS and CDR2 is YFSETQ. Trimming took off 5 bases at V and 3 bases at J, with 24 bases between the two ends. The CDR3 loop spans 17 amino acids. DNA of the CDR3: TGCGCCAGCAGGCGGGATGCCCAGCCGAGGTTCTACTACGAGCAGTACTTC. Translation: CASRRDAQPRFYYEQYF.

This clone occurred once. The chain carries TRBV4-2 and TRBJ2-1, with D unresolved. V lost 0 bases and J lost 2, with 14 bases in between. This CDR3 is 17 amino acids long. The germline gives CDR1 LGHNA, CDR2 YNFKEQ. This chain's CDR3 is CASSQESGDPPYNEQFF. In DNA, the CDR3 is TGTGCCAGCAGCCAAGAGTCTGGCGATCCCCCCTACAATGAGCAGTTCTTC.